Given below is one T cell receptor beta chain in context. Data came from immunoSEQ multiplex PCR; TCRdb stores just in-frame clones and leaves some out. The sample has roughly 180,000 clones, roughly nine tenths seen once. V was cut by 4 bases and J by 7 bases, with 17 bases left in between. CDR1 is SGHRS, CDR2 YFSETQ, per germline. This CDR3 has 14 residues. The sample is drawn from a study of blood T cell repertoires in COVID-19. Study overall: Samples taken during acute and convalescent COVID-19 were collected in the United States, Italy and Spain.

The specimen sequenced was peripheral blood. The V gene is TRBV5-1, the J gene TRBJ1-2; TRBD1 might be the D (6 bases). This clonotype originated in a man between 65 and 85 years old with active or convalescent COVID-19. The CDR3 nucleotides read TGCGCCAGCAGCCCCGCCCGGGGGGCGGTTGGCTACACCTTC. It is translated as CASSPARGAVGYTF.